This TCR beta chain stems from a study of blood T cell repertoires in COVID-19. Data came from immunoSEQ multiplex PCR; TCRdb stores just in-frame clones and leaves some out. The sample yields approximately 490,000 clones, about nine tenths seen once. V shed 5 bases and J shed 1 base, with 11 bases lying between them. The CDR3 totals 14 residues. Looked up from germline, CDR1 is LNHDA and CDR2 is SQIVND (reference sequence). Assignments of participants to cohorts depended upon their own reported clinical history. Donors in Cohort 3 counted as recovered after two negative PCRs, clearance, or symptom resolution.

Sequenced sample: PBMCs or T cells enriched from blood (not recorded which). The sequence was obtained from a woman between 18 and 29 years old who had recovered from COVID-19. V usage is TRBV19 and J usage is TRBJ2-5; possible D gene TRBD1, 5 bases. This CDR3 reads CASSPQGFQETQYF. The CDR3 DNA reads as TGTGCCAGTAGTCCCCAGGGTTTCCAAGAGACCCAGTACTTC. The full variable domain, completed using reference TRBV19 and TRBJ2-5, is DGGITQSPKYLFRKEGQNVTLSCEQNLNHDAMYWYRQDPGQGLRLIYYSQIVNDFQKGDIAEGYSVSREKKESFPLTVTSAQKNPTAFYLCASSPQGFQETQYFGPGTRLLVL.